These 12 T cell receptor beta chains share one sample of origin, sequenced in a study of CD8 T cells in ankylosing spondylitis. TCRdb fed the 5' RACE reads into MiXCR, producing one record per CDR3 protein. The sample yields 150,000 to 200,000 distinct CDR3 sequences, about a third seen once. The sample taken for sequencing was synovial fluid, either unsorted or a sorted T cell fraction (not recorded which). These receptors were collected from a male donor with ankylosing spondylitis.

There are a few counts of this clonotype. This chain connects TRBV4-1 to TRBJ1-6; tentative D call: TRBD1 (5 bases). The germline CDR1 and CDR2 sequences are MGHRA and YSYEKL. V was clipped by 0 bases and J by 3 bases, with 12 bases between them. CDR3 length: 17 amino acids. CDR3 nucleotides: TGCGCCAGCAGCCAAGAAATCGGGACCGACTATAATTCACCCCTCCACTTT. Translation gives CASSQEIGTDYNSPLHF.

This clonotype was picked up one time. The V and J genes are TRBV27 and TRBJ2-1; D is unclear. V was pared by 3 bases and J by 0 bases, with 12 bases between. Germline assignment: CDR1 MNHEY and CDR2 SMNVEV (reference sequence). There are 16 residues in the CDR3. CDR3 in amino acids: CASSFRFTSSYNEQFF. CDR3 nucleotide sequence: TGTGCCAGCAGTTTCAGGTTCACGAGCTCCTACAATGAGCAGTTCTTC.

This clonotype was counted only a few times. The V call is TRBV24-1, the J call TRBJ1-4, with D tentatively TRBD1 (6 bases). Trimming pared 5 bases from V and 4 bases from J, leaving 13 bases between. The V gene's germline CDR1 is KGHDR and CDR2 SFDVKD. The CDR3 has 15 amino acids. CDR3 region: CATSVGGTGNEKLFF. CDR3 sequence (DNA): TGTGCCACCAGTGTAGGGGGGACTGGTAATGAAAAACTGTTTTTT.

This clonotype was detected a few times. This chain joins TRBV12-3 or TRBV12-4 and TRBJ2-2, with D perhaps matching TRBD1 or TRBD2 (5 bases each). The V gene lost 5 bases and the J gene lost 5 bases, with 12 bases spanning the gap. The CDR3 extends over 14 amino acids. The DNA for the CDR3 is TGTGCCAGCAGTCGGGACGGTGGGACCGGGGAGCTGTTTTTT. This encodes CASSRDGGTGELFF.

J is TRBJ2-5 and V is TRBV5-5; 10 positions agree with TRBD2. V lost 4 bases, J lost 1 base, and 7 bases stayed unmatched. CDR1 and CDR2 from the germline V gene are SGHKS and YYEKEE (reference sequence). The CDR3 contains 16 residues. The CDR3, as DNA: TGTGCCAGCAGCACTCAGGGACTAGCGATCCAAGAGACCCAGTACTTC. Its translation: CASSTQGLAIQETQYF.

This clonotype has just a few counts. The genes are TRBV3-1 and TRBJ1-2; D is ambiguous. Germline V gene data show CDR1 as LGHDT and CDR2 as YNNKEL (reference sequence). Trimming removed 7 bases at V and 7 bases at J, with 16 bases between. The length of the CDR3 is 13 residues. CDR3 in amino acids: CASKTEGVSGYTF. CDR3 sequence (DNA): TGTGCCAGCAAAACGGAGGGTGTGAGTGGCTACACCTTC.

The sample holds many counts of this clonotype. CDR3 DNA: TGCGCCAGCAGCCAAGATCCGCGACAAGCGGCCAAAAACATTCAGTACTTC. Translated: CASSQDPRQAAKNIQYF. The chain combines TRBV4-3 with TRBJ2-4; D gene uncertain. Looked up from germline, CDR1 is LGHNA and CDR2 is YSLEER. Trimming removed 0 bases from V and 1 base from J, with 13 bases in between. The CDR3 loop spans 17 amino acids.

This clonotype was seen a single time. The chain joins TRBV27 to TRBJ2-7; 11 bases are a match to TRBD2. V gave up 8 bases and J gave up 3 bases; unmatched junction bases: 9. The germline CDR1 and CDR2 sequences are MNHEY and SMNVEV (reference sequence). The CDR3 is made up of 15 amino acids. CDR3 region: CASSAAGLAVYEQYF. The DNA of the CDR3 is TGTGCCAGCTCAGCCGCGGGACTAGCGGTCTACGAGCAGTACTTC.

This clonotype came up a few times. Here the CDR3 reads CASSLGPPSSGANVLTF. DNA of the CDR3: TGTGCCAGCAGTTTAGGCCCACCCAGCTCTGGGGCCAACGTCCTGACTTTC. The gene calls are TRBV12-3 or TRBV12-4 and TRBJ2-6, with D unresolved. This CDR3 contains 17 residues. V was shortened by 1 base and J by 0 bases, with 10 bases between the two germline ends.

The rearrangement links TRBV6-1 to TRBJ1-5, with 8 positions matching TRBD1. V shed 6 bases and J 7 bases; nucleotides not matched to a gene: 8. CDR1 is MNHNS, CDR2 SASEGT, per germline. The CDR3 sequence is 14 residues long. This CDR3 is CASRGQGAWQPQHF. Written as DNA, the CDR3 is TGTGCCAGCAGGGGGCAGGGGGCTTGGCAGCCCCAGCATTTT.

V is TRBV20-1 and J is TRBJ2-3; D call uncertain. The length of the CDR3 is 12 residues. Trimming took off 2 bases at V and 6 bases at J, with 9 bases between the two ends. Germline V gene lookup returns CDR1 DFQATT and CDR2 SNEGSKA (reference sequence). The CDR3 loop reads CSARKVSDTQYF. The CDR3 DNA reads TGCAGTGCTAGAAAAGTATCCGATACGCAGTATTTT.

The rearrangement uses TRBV15 and TRBJ1-4, with D perhaps matching TRBD1 (6 bases). There are 15 residues in the CDR3. The V gene's germline CDR1 is LNHNV and CDR2 YYDKDF (reference sequence). The V end was cut by 3 bases, the J end by 8 bases, with 16 bases between. This CDR3 is CATSRGGGEEEKLFF. Here the CDR3 DNA reads TGTGCCACCAGCAGGGGAGGGGGAGAGGAAGAAAAACTGTTTTTT.